This entry concerns a single T cell receptor beta chain. This sample was taken from a study of shared clonotypes between healthy human individuals. Replicate PCRs from sorted subsets contained 200 ng DNA, which is some 29,000 T cell genomes. The method was immunoSEQ multiplex PCR; TCRdb's version includes in-frame clones alone and lacks a portion of them. In the table there are approximately 640,000 clones, approximately 79% of which are singletons. The CDR3 contains 20 residues. Looked up from germline, CDR1 is MDHEN and CDR2 is SYDVKM. Deletions cut 3 bases from V and 4 bases from J, with 28 bases between.

Material: memory CD4+ T cells sorted from blood. Noted subset: CD45RA-negative fraction. The gene calls are TRBV28 and TRBJ1-5, with D tentatively TRBD1 (6 bases). The source of this sequence is a woman aged 25-40 years in good health. The CDR3 sequence: CASSLSLGGIKLARNQPQHF. Written as DNA, the CDR3 is TGTGCCAGCAGTTTGTCCTTAGGGGGAATAAAGCTAGCAAGGAATCAGCCCCAGCATTTT.